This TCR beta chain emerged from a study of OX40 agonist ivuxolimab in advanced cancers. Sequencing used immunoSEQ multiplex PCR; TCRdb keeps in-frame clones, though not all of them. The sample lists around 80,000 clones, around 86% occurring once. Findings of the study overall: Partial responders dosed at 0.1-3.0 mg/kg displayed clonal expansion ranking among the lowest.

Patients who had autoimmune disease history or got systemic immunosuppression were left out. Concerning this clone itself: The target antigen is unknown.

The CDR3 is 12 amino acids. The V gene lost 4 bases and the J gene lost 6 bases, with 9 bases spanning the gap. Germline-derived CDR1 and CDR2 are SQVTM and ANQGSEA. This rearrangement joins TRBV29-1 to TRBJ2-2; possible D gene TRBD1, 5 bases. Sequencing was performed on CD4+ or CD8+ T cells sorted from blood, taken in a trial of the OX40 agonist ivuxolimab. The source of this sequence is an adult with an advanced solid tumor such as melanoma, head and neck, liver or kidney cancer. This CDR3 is CSVVGAAGELFF. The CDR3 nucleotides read TGCAGCGTTGTAGGGGCGGCCGGGGAGCTGTTTTTT.